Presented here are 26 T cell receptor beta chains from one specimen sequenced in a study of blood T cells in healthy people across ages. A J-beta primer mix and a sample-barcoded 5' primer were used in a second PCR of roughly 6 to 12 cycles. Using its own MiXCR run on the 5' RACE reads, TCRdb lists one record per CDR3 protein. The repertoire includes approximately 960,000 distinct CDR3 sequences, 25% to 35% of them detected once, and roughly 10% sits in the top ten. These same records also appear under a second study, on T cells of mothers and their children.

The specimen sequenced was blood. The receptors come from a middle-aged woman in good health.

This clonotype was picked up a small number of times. In DNA, the CDR3 is TGTGCCAGCAGCTCTAGGACAGGGAATGGGGTTAACACTGAAGCTTTCTTT. Amino acid sequence: CASSSRTGNGVNTEAFF. The chain recombines TRBV7-2 with TRBJ1-1; TRBD1 matches at 8 bases. CDR3 size: 17 residues. CDR1 is SGHTA, CDR2 FQGNSA, per germline. J lost 2 bases, V lost 4 bases, and 12 bases had no gene match.

Here the CDR3 reads CASSESQVTDTQYF. The DNA of the CDR3 is TGTGCCAGCAGTGAAAGCCAGGTCACAGATACGCAGTATTTT. This chain joins TRBV6-1 and TRBJ2-3; D not resolved. Germline V gene sequence: CDR1 MNHNS, CDR2 SASEGT. The V end lost 2 bases, the J end lost 2 bases, and 8 bases lay between the germline ends. This CDR3 is built from 14 residues.

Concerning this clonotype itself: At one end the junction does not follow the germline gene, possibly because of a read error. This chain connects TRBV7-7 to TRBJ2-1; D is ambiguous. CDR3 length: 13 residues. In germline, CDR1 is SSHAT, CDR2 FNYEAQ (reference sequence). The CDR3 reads CASSISSHNEQFF. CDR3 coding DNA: TGTGCTAGCAGCATCAGCTCCCACAATGAGCAGTTCTTC.

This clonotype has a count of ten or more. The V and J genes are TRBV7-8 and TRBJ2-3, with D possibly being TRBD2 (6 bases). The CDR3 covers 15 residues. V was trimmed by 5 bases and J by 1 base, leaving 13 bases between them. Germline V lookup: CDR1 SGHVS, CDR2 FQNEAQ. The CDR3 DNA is TGTGCCAGCAGCCGACTGGGCGGGGGCACAGATACGCAGTATTTT. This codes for CASSRLGGGTDTQYF.

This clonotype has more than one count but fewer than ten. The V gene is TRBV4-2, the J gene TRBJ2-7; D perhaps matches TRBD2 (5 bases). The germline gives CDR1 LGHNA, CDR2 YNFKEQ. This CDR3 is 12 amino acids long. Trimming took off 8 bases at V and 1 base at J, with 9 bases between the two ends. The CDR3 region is CASATSSYEQYF. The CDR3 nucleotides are TGTGCCAGCGCCACTAGTTCCTACGAGCAGTACTTC.

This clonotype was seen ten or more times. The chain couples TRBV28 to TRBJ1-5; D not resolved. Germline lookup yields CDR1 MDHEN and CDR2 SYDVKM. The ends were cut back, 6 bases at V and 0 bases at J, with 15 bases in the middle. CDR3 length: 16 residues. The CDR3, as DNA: TGTGCCAGCAGGAGCCCCAGGAAAGGTAGCAATCAGCCCCAGCATTTT. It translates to CASRSPRKGSNQPQHF.

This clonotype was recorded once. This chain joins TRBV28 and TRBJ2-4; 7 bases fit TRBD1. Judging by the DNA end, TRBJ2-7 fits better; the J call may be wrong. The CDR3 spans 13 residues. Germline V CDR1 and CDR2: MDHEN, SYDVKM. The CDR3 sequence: CASRGPSHYEQYF. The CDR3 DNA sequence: TGTGCCAGTAGGGGGCCGTCCCACTACGAGCAGTACTTC.

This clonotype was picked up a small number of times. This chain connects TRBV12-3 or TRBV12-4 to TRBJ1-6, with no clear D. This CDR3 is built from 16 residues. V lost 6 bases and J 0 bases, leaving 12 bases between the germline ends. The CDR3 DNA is TGTGCCAGCAGCGGACTGCTAAGCTCCTATAATTCACCCCTCCACTTT. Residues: CASSGLLSSYNSPLHF.

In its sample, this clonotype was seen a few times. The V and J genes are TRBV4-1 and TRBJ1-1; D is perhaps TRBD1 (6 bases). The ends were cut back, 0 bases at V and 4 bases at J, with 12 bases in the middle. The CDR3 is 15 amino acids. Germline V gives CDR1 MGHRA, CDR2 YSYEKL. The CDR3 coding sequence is TGCGCCAGCAGCCAAGAAGGCAGGGGCGGCACTGAAGCTTTCTTT. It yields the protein CASSQEGRGGTEAFF.

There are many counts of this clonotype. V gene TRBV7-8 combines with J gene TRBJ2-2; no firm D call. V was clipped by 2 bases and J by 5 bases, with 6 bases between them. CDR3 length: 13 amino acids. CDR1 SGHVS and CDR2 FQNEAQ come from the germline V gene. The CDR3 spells CASSLSRTGELFF. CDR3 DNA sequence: TGTGCCAGCAGCTTATCCAGGACCGGGGAGCTGTTTTTT.

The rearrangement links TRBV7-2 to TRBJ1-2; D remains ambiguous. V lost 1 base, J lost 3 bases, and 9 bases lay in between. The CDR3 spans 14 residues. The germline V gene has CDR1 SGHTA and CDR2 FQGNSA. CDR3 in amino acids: CASSLEGQDYGYTF. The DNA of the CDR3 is TGTGCCAGCAGCTTAGAAGGGCAGGACTATGGCTACACCTTC.

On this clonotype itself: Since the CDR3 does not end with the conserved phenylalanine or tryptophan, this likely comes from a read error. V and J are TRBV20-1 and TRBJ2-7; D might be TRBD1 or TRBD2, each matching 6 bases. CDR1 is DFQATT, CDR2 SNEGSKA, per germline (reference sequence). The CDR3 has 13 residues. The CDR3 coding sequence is TGTAGTGCCGACGGGGGCGGGTCCTACGAGCAGTACTGC. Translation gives CSADGGGSYEQYC.

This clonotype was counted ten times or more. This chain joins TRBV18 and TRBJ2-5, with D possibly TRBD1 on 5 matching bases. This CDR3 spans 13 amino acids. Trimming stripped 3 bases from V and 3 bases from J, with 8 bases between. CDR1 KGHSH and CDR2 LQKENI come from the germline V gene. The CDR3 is CASSPGQEETQYF. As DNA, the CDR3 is TGTGCCAGCTCACCGGGGCAGGAAGAGACCCAGTACTTC.

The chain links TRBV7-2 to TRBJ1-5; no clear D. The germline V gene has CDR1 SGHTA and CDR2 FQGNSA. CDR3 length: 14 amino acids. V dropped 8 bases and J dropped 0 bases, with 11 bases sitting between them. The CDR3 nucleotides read TGTGCCAGCGCCGGAGGCTATAGCAATCAGCCCCAGCATTTT. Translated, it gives CASAGGYSNQPQHF. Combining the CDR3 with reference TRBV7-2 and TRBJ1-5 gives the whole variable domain GAGVSQSPSNKVTEKGKDVELRCDPISGHTALYWYRQSLGQGLEFLIYFQGNSAPDKSGLPSDRFSAERTGGSVSTLTIQRTQQEDSAVYLCASAGGYSNQPQHFGDGTRLSIL.

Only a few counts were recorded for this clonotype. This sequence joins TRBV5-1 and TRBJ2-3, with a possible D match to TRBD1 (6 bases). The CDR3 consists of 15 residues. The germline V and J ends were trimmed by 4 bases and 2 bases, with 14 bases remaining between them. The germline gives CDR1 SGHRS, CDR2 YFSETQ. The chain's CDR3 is CASSKGVAYTDTQYF. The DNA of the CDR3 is TGCGCCAGCAGCAAGGGGGTGGCATACACAGATACGCAGTATTTT. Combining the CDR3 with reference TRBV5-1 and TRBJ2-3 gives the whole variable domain KAGVTQTPRYLIKTRGQQVTLSCSPISGHRSVSWYQQTPGQGLQFLFEYFSETQRNKGNFPGRFSGRQFSNSRSEMNVSTLELGDSALYLCASSKGVAYTDTQYFGPGTRLTVL.

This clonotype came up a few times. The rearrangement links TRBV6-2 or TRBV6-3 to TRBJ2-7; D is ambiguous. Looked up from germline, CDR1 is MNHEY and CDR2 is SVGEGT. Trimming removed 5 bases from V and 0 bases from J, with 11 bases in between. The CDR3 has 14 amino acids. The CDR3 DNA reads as TGTGCCAGCAGTATGGCCGCAGGCTCCTACGAGCAGTACTTC. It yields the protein CASSMAAGSYEQYF.

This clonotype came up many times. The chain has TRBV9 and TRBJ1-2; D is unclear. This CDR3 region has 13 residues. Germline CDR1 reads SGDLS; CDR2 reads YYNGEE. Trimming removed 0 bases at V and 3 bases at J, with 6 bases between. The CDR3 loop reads CASSVARDYGYTF. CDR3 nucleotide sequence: TGTGCCAGCAGCGTAGCAAGGGACTATGGCTACACCTTC.

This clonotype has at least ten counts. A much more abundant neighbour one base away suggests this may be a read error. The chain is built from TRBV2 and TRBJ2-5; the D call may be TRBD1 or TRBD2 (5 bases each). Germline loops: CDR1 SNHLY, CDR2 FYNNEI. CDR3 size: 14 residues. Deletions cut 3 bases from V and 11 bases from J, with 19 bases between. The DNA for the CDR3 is TGTGCCAGCAGTGACCCCGGGACGGCTAATGAGCAGTACTTC. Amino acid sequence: CASSDPGTANEQYF.

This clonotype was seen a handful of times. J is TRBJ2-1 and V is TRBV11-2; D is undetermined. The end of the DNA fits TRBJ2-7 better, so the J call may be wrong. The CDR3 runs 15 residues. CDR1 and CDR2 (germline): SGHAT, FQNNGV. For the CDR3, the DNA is TGTGCCAGCAGCTTAGGCCCGGGCTCCTACTACGAGCAGTACTTC. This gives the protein CASSLGPGSYYEQYF.

For the CDR3, the DNA is TGTGCCACCAGCAGTCTTAGCGGGCCTAGCACAGATACGCAGTATTTT. Its translation: CATSSLSGPSTDTQYF. This chain uses TRBV15 with TRBJ2-3; TRBD2 aligns across 7 bases. The ends lost 3 bases at V and 0 bases at J; junction bases unmatched: 6. The CDR3 consists of 16 residues. From germline, CDR1 is LNHNV and CDR2 YYDKDF (reference sequence).

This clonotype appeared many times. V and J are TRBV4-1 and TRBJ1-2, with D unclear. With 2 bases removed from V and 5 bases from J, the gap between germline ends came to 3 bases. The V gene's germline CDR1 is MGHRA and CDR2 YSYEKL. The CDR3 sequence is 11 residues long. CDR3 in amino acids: CASSQQYGYTF. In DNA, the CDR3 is TGCGCCAGCAGCCAACAGTATGGCTACACCTTC.

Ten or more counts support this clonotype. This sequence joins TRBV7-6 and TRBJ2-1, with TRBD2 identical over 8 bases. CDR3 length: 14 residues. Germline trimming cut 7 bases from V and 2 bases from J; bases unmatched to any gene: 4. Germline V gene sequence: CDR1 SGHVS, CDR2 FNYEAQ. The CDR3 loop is CASTTGGTYNEQFF. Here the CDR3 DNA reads TGTGCCAGCACCACGGGGGGGACCTACAATGAGCAGTTCTTC.

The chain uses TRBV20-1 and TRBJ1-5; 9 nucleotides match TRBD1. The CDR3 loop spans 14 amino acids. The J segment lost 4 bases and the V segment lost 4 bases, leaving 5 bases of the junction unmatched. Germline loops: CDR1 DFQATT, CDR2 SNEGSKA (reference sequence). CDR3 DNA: TGCAGTGCTAAACAGGGGGCTCCAAATCAGCCCCAGCATTTT. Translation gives CSAKQGAPNQPQHF.

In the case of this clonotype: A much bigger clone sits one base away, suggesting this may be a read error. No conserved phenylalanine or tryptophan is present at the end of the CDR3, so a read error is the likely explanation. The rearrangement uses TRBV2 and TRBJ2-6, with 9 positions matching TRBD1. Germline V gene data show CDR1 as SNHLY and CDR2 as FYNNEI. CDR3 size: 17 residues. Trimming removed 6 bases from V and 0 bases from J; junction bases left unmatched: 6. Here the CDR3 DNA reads TGTGCCAGCAGGGGACAGGGACCTAGCTCTGGGGCCAACGTCCTGACTGTC. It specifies CASRGQGPSSGANVLTV.

In nucleotides, the CDR3 is TGTGCCAGCAGTCCAGACAGGGAGGCCCAGCATTTT. Translation: CASSPDREAQHF. This chain uses TRBV12-3 or TRBV12-4 with TRBJ1-5; TRBD1 aligns across 7 bases. The CDR3 runs 12 residues. The trim removed 5 bases at V and 11 bases at J, leaving 6 bases unmatched.

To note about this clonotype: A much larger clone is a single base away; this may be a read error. The CDR3 DNA is TGTGCCACCAGCTTGCAGACAGCCGACTATGGCTACACCTTC. Translation gives CATSLQTADYGYTF. The chain links TRBV7-2 to TRBJ1-2; D possibly corresponds to TRBD1 (5 bases). The CDR3 has 14 residues. Germline V lookup: CDR1 SGHTA, CDR2 FQGNSA.